One T cell receptor (beta chain) is described in this entry. The source of the sample is a study of blood T cell repertoires in COVID-19. This CDR3 has 13 residues. CDR1 GTSNPN and CDR2 SVGIG come from the germline V gene (reference sequence). Trimming took 2 bases from V and 4 from J, leaving 11 bases between them. TCRdb keeps only in-frame clones here, not all; method: immunoSEQ multiplex PCR. The sample lists 78,000 or so clones, roughly 87% occurring once. Input material: peripheral blood. This TCR was recovered from a woman aged 50 to 60 with acute or convalescent COVID-19. The chain uses TRBV30 and TRBJ1-2; D unresolved. The CDR3 DNA is TGTGCCTGGAGTTCGGGAGATCTCTATGGCTACACCTTC. Residues: CAWSSGDLYGYTF.